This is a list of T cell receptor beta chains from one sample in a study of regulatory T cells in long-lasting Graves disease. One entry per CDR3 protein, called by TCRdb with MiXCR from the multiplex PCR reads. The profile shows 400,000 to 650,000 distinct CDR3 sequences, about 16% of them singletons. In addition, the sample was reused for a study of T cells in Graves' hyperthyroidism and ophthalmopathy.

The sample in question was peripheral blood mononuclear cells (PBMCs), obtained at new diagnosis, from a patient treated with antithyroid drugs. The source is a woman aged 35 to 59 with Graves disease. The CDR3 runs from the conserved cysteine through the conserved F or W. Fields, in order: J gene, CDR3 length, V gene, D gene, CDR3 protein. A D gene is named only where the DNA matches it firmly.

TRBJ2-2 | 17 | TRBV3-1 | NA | CASSHRLLSLGTGELFF
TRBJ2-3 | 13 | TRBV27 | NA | CASSLSQSDTQYF
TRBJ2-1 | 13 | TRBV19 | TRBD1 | CASRDRGINEQFF
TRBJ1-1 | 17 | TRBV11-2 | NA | CASSLGKGRTMNTEAFF
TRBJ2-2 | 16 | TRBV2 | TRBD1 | CASSVRGQGRTGELFF
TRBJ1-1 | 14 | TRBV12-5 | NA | CASGLATLHTEAFF
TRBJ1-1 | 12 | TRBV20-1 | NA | CSARFGNTEAFF
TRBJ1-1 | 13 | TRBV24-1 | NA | CATGPKGGDEAFF
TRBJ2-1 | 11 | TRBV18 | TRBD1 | CASSQGDEQFF
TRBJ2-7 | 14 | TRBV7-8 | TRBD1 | CASSMPGQSYEQYF
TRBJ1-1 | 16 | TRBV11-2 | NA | CASSLTQGPLRTEAFF
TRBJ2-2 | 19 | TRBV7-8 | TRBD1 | CASSSVIRTGDSGTGELFF
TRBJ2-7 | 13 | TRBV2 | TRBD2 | CASSETLAGGEYF
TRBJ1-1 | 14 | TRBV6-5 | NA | CASSSTIMNTEAFF
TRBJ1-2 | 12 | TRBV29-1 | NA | CSVVAGSYGYTF
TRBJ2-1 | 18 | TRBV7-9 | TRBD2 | CASSLMVWGGGALNEQFF
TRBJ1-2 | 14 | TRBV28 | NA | CASSQDTGNYGYTF
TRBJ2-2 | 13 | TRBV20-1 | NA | CSASGTQTGELFF
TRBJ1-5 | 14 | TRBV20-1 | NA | CSARALDSNQPQHF
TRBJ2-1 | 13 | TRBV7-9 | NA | CASSLADLRRQFF
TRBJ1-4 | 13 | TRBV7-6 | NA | CASSLAPAEKLFF
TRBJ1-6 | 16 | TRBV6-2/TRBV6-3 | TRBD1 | CASSYSDRTGRRTLHF
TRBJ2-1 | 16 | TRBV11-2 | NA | CASRRWGDRAYNEQFF
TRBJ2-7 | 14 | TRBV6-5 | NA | CASRYRVASYEQYF
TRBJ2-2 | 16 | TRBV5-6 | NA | CASSLIAGANTGELFF
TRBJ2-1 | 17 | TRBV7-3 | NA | CASSLAGHPSSYNEQFF
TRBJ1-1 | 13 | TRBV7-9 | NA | CASSFLRYAEAFF
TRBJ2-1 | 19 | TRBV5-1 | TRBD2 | CASSLGPLAGGFVINEQFF
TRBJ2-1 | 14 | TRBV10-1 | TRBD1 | CASSAGTGHNEQFF
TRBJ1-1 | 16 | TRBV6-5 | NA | CASSYAGRERRTEAFF
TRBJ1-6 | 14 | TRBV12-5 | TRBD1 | CASGGGQGVSPLHF
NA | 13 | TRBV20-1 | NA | CSARNLIGTSQYF
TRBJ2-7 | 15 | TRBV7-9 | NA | CASSSSGPPLYEQYF
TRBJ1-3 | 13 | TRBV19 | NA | CASSIPGGNTIYF
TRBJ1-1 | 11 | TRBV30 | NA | CAWIQGTEAFF
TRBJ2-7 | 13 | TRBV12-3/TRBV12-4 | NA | CASSRGSSYEQYF
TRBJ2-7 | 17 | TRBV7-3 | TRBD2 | CASSFALLAGASYEQYF